This T cell receptor (beta chain) was identified during a study of regulatory T cells in long-lasting Graves disease. Time point of the sample: newly diagnosed GD, antithyroid drugs for less than 3 months. Scientists built the TCR library using RNA that was extracted from PBMCs. This clonotype was seen at least ten times. From germline, CDR1 is MGHDK and CDR2 SYGVNS. The CDR3 spans 15 residues. Trimming removed 1 base from V and 0 bases from J, with 9 bases in between. Arm-PCR of CDR3 regions and iRepertoire HTBI primers were the basis on which TCR beta libraries were built. TCRdb processed the multiplex PCR reads anew with MiXCR; each CDR3 protein has one entry. This table holds roughly 250,000 distinct CDR3 sequences, 15% to 20% found once. This same sample was also part of a study on T cells in Graves' hyperthyroidism and ophthalmopathy. That source adds: The study enrolled patients aged 18 to 65 with newly diagnosed hyperthyroidism of under 2 months' duration. Any patient presenting with uncontrolled infection, other autoimmune disease, pregnancy or lactation was left out.

The material sequenced was peripheral blood mononuclear cells (PBMCs), taken at new diagnosis, from a patient treated with antithyroid drugs. This chain joins TRBV25-1 and TRBJ1-1, with no clear D. This clonotype was sampled from a woman aged 25 to 39 with Graves disease. This CDR3 reads CASSESTGLNTEAFF. The CDR3 DNA reads TGTGCCAGCAGTGAATCCACGGGTTTGAACACTGAAGCTTTCTTT.